The T cell receptor beta chain described here comes from a study of response to subunit inactivated influenza vaccine (dated by TCRdb to 2017 to 2018). Study-wide context: To follow how T cells responded to a trivalent subunit inactivated influenza vaccine, the researchers relied on deep quantitative profiling of the T cell receptor repertoire.

The method was RT-PCR. TCRdb lists the instrument as Illumina HiSeq 2500. The public reads were run again by TCRdb, first through fastp at Q25 and then through MiXCR, and only productive beta chains were kept. Merged by CDR3 protein, the rows form single entries marked with the most common genes and DNA. This sample has approximately 170,000 distinct CDR3 sequences in its table, and approximately 15% of those were observed once. The ten largest clones represent approximately 24% of the sample. Note on this clonotype: The clone's antigen remains unknown. It has no much larger one-base neighbor in the sample; base qualities were not kept.

Taken from cysteine to phenylalanine, the CDR3 has 15 residues. The DNA shown is the 45-base CDR3, in frame from base 1. CDR1 and CDR2 were assigned from the germline V gene as KGHDR and SFDVKD. From V the trimming removes 10 bases and from J it removes 0 bases, while the gene matches leave 4 bases of the junction unaccounted for. Overall study results and their limits: It was suggested by the authors that each seasonal influenza vaccination may recruit only a limited number of new T cells.

The sample consisted of CD8+ T cells sorted from PBMCs, taken roughly 5 days after vaccination. The origin of this receptor is a man aged 50 or older who received an inactivated influenza vaccine. Donor details come from another sample of the same person, matched by shared clones. The rearranged chain carries TRBV24-1 and TRBJ2-5, and 13 junction bases match TRBD2. CDR3 reads: CATGLAGAYQETQYF. The nucleotides read TGTGCCACTGGACTAGCGGGGGCCTACCAAGAGACCCAGTACTTC.